Given below is one TCR beta chain in context. The data belong to a study of blood T cell repertoires in COVID-19. Study-wide context: In each case, the material was cDNA or gDNA derived from T cells, B-cell-depleted T cells, or PBMCs.

The CDR3 contains 16 residues. The V gene lost 5 bases and the J gene lost 0 bases, with 13 bases spanning the gap. CDR1 SGHTA and CDR2 FQGNSA come from the germline V gene. Per the original data handling: Using reference gene primer amplification, nucleated cell counts were estimated. Sequencing was performed with immunoSEQ multiplex PCR; in TCRdb, only in-frame clones are kept and a portion is missing. V, J and clone size are those of that table, while D and trimming were read from the DNA. The repertoire consists of over 50,000 clones, with just over 85% occurring once and the leading ten covering approximately 12%.

This clonotype was obtained from a man aged 65 to 79 with active COVID-19. Input material: peripheral blood. The V call is TRBV7-2, the J call TRBJ1-4, with D perhaps matching TRBD1 (5 bases). The CDR3 sequence is CASSVGDSTTNEKLFF. CDR3 bases: TGTGCCAGCAGCGTCGGGGACTCCACAACTAATGAAAAACTGTTTTTT.